The 25 T cell receptor beta chains in this list originate from one sample, sequenced in a study of molecular identifiers for immune sequencing clone quantification. A single record per CDR3 protein comes from TCRdb applying MiXCR to the PCR reads. The sample has 460,000 or so distinct CDR3 sequences, about 22% seen once. The source material was naive CD8+ T cells from blood, with Jurkat cell RNA spiked in. The subset denotes: FACS-sorted CD8+CD4-CCR7+CD45RA+ naive T cells. The source of these receptors is a human donor in good health. Some libraries in this study had Jurkat cell RNA spiked in.

The genes are TRBV24-1 and TRBJ2-1; no clear D. Trimming pared 4 bases from V and 8 bases from J, leaving 11 bases between. In germline, CDR1 is KGHDR, CDR2 SFDVKD. This CDR3 region has 13 residues. This CDR3 is CATSDLLRDEQFF. The DNA for the CDR3 is TGTGCCACCAGTGACCTACTTAGGGATGAGCAGTTCTTC.

The V call is TRBV30, the J call TRBJ2-7; D unclear. The CDR3 length is 14 residues. Germline loops: CDR1 GTSNPN, CDR2 SVGIG (reference sequence). V dropped 3 bases and J dropped 4 bases, with 16 bases sitting between them. CDR3 in DNA: TGTGCCTGGAGCGACCTCGGACGGATTTACGAGCAGTACTTC. As protein: CAWSDLGRIYEQYF.

This clonotype has a count of ten or more. The chain links TRBV12-3 or TRBV12-4 to TRBJ2-7; D unclear. CDR3 length equals 16 residues. Between the trimmed V and J ends, which lost 4 bases and 6 bases, there was a span of 22 bases. The CDR3 region is CASSSVCTIASCEQYF. Here the CDR3 DNA reads TGTGCCAGCAGTTCGGTTTGTACAATCGCTTCGTGCGAGCAGTACTTC.

This clonotype was seen ten or more times. This chain connects TRBV5-6 to TRBJ1-1, with TRBD1 matching 9 bases. Germline CDR1 is SGHDT and CDR2 is YYEEEE. The J segment lost 6 bases and the V segment lost 2 bases, leaving 5 bases of the junction unmatched. The CDR3 covers 14 residues. Here the CDR3 reads CASSFLTGGSEAFF. For the CDR3, the DNA is TGTGCCAGCAGCTTCCTGACAGGGGGGTCTGAAGCTTTCTTT. Full variable domain (remainder filled in from reference TRBV5-6 and TRBJ1-1): DAGVTQSPTHLIKTRGQQVTLRCSPKSGHDTVSWYQQALGQGPQFIFQYYEEEERQRGNFPDRFSGHQFPNYSSELNVNALLLGDSALYLCASSFLTGGSEAFFGQGTRLTVV.

This clonotype showed up many times. The chain recombines TRBV7-9 with TRBJ2-3, with unresolved D. Germline values: CDR1 SEHNR, CDR2 FQNEAQ (reference sequence). This CDR3 has 11 residues. Trimming removed 6 bases at V and 5 bases at J, with 6 bases between. In nucleotides, the CDR3 is TGTGCCAGCAGTCGAGGAGATACGCAGTATTTT. Translating gives CASSRGDTQYF.

Comments on this clonotype: A clone one base away is much larger, so this may be a read error. The chain is built from TRBV4-1 and TRBJ1-1; perhaps TRBD1 as D (6 bases). Germline V CDR1 and CDR2: MGHRA, YSYEKL. The CDR3 contains 14 residues. V lost 4 bases, J lost 12 bases, and 21 bases lay in between. The chain's CDR3 is CASSRKVGGGQTFF. The CDR3 bases are TGCGCCAGCAGCCGGAAGGTTGGGGGGGGGCAGACTTTCTTT.

This clonotype was found many times. This chain uses TRBV3-1 with TRBJ2-7; D not resolved. V gave up 0 bases and J gave up 5 bases, with 17 bases separating them. The CDR3 sequence is 16 residues long. Germline V gives CDR1 LGHDT, CDR2 YNNKEL (reference sequence). In nucleotides, the CDR3 is TGTGCCAGCAGCCAAGATACGTACTCGGTACCCGACGAGCAGTACTTC. Encoded protein: CASSQDTYSVPDEQYF.

In this sample, this clonotype turned up many times. The J gene is TRBJ2-1, the V gene TRBV7-2, with D uncertain. Germline V gene sequence: CDR1 SGHTA, CDR2 FQGNSA. The germline V and J ends were trimmed by 8 bases and 0 bases, with 14 bases remaining between them. The CDR3 runs to 15 residues. CDR3 coding DNA: TGTGCCAGCTCCCTGGCTAAAAGCTCCTACAATGAGCAGTTCTTC. Its protein is CASSLAKSSYNEQFF.

At least ten counts were recorded for this clonotype. V is TRBV28 and J is TRBJ1-5; D is possibly TRBD1 (5 bases). V dropped 4 bases and J dropped 7 bases, with 17 bases sitting between them. CDR1 is MDHEN, CDR2 SYDVKM, per germline. The CDR3 has 15 amino acids. For the CDR3, the DNA is TGTGCCAGCAGTTCCCTCCTCAGGGTTTTGCAGCCCCAGCATTTT. Translated, it gives CASSSLLRVLQPQHF.

Only a few counts were recorded for this clonotype. The gene calls are TRBV6-2 or TRBV6-3 and TRBJ2-2; D might be TRBD1 (6 bases). V was shortened by 6 bases and J by 0 bases, with 11 bases between the two germline ends. Germline CDR1 and CDR2: MNHEY and SVGEGT. The CDR3 sequence is 15 residues long. In nucleotides, the CDR3 is TGTGCCAGCAGGTACAGGGAAACGAACACCGGGGAGCTGTTTTTT. This translates into CASRYRETNTGELFF.

This clonotype occurred a few times. This sequence may be a read error, since a much larger clone differs from it by one base. V and J are TRBV5-1 and TRBJ2-7, with D perhaps TRBD1 (6 bases). The CDR3 covers 12 residues. V lost 7 bases to trimming and J lost 3 bases, with 11 bases between them. Germline values: CDR1 SGHRS, CDR2 YFSETQ. This CDR3 reads CASGEDSYEQYF. The CDR3 DNA is TGCGCCAGCGGCGAGGACAGCTACGAGCAGTACTTC.

A few counts support this clonotype. V and J are TRBV11-2 and TRBJ2-1, with D perhaps matching TRBD1 (6 bases). The CDR3 consists of 15 residues. V lost 3 bases and J 1 base, leaving 10 bases between the germline ends. The germline V gene encodes CDR1 SGHAT and CDR2 FQNNGV. The CDR3 loop is CASSLGARSYNEQFF. CDR3 coding DNA: TGTGCCAGCAGCTTGGGGGCGCGGTCCTACAATGAGCAGTTCTTC.

Concerning this clonotype: It may be a read error: a sequence one base away is much more abundant. The chain joins TRBV6-1 to TRBJ2-7; D possibly corresponds to TRBD1 (6 bases). Germline lookup yields CDR1 MNHNS and CDR2 SASEGT. The CDR3 totals 13 residues. The CDR3, as DNA: TGTGCCAGCAGTGAAACAGGGTTCTACGAGCAGCACTTC. Protein product: CASSETGFYEQHF.

The chain employs TRBV18 and TRBJ2-3; D is unresolved. The V end was cut by 5 bases, the J end by 6 bases, with 9 bases between. Germline V CDR1 and CDR2: KGHSH, LQKENI. The CDR3 sequence is 12 residues long. The CDR3 DNA is TGTGCCAGCTCAGACAATGGGGATACGCAGTATTTT. Translated: CASSDNGDTQYF.

This clonotype was counted at least ten times. The CDR3 sequence: CASSHGQGPENTGELFF. As DNA, the CDR3 is TGCGCCAGCAGTCATGGACAGGGGCCGGAGAACACCGGGGAGCTGTTTTTT. The V call is TRBV23-1, the J call TRBJ2-2, with TRBD1 matching 9 bases. TRBV23-1 is an open reading frame whose function is uncertain. V dropped 3 bases and J dropped 1; count of bases not matched to a gene: 6. The CDR3 is made up of 17 amino acids.

About this clonotype: Given a much more abundant clone one base away, this may be a read error. The chain joins TRBV7-9 to TRBJ2-7; maybe TRBD2 (5 bases). The V gene's germline CDR1 is SEHNR and CDR2 FQNEAQ (reference sequence). The CDR3 is 15 residues long. The chain's CDR3 is CAGSPPGVGEYEQYF. DNA of the CDR3: TGTGCCGGCAGCCCCCCCGGGGTTGGGGAATACGAGCAGTACTTC.

This clonotype was counted at least ten times. V is TRBV2 and J is TRBJ2-2; D perhaps matches TRBD2 (5 bases). The CDR3 extends over 12 amino acids. V shed 7 bases and J shed 6 bases, with 9 bases lying between them. Germline V gene lookup returns CDR1 SNHLY and CDR2 FYNNEI. CDR3 protein: CASTGGPGELFF. CDR3 DNA: TGTGCCAGCACCGGAGGTCCCGGGGAGCTGTTTTTT.

The table lists this clonotype with many counts. The chain combines TRBV6-2 or TRBV6-3 with TRBJ2-2; D is perhaps TRBD1 (5 bases). Germline CDR1 is MNHEY and CDR2 is SVGEGT. Trimming pared 5 bases from V and 5 bases from J, leaving 9 bases between. CDR3 length equals 13 residues. This CDR3 reads CASSNRQTGELFF. The CDR3, as DNA: TGTGCCAGCAGTAACCGACAGACCGGGGAGCTGTTTTTT.

This clonotype was picked up a small number of times. The CDR3 spells CATSDISVTKSSYNEQFF. CDR3 nucleotides: TGTGCCACCAGTGATATATCAGTGACTAAGAGCTCCTACAATGAGCAGTTCTTC. This chain uses TRBV24-1 with TRBJ2-1; the D gene is possibly TRBD2 (5 bases). Trimming pared 3 bases from V and 0 bases from J, leaving 17 bases between. Germline CDR1 reads KGHDR; CDR2 reads SFDVKD. CDR3 length equals 18 residues.

This clonotype was seen ten or more times. The chain is built from TRBV20-1 and TRBJ2-7; D gene ambiguous. Trimming removed 0 bases at V and 7 bases at J, with 10 bases between. The CDR3 has 12 amino acids. Germline CDR1 reads DFQATT; CDR2 reads SNEGSKA (reference sequence). The CDR3 region has the DNA TGCAGTGCTAGAGATATAGCTATGGAGCAGTACTTC. This encodes CSARDIAMEQYF.

This clonotype has a count of ten or more. The V and J genes are TRBV10-2 and TRBJ1-5; D may be TRBD1 (6 bases). The length of the CDR3 is 17 residues. Trimming removed 5 bases at V and 2 bases at J, with 19 bases between. The germline V gene encodes CDR1 WSHSY and CDR2 SAAADI. CDR3 nucleotides: TGCGCCAGCAGTCAAGACAGGACCGCTTTAGGCAATCAGCCCCAGCATTTT. It translates to CASSQDRTALGNQPQHF.

With respect to this clonotype: A read error may account for a junction end that differs from germline. The J gene is TRBJ2-2, the V gene TRBV20-1, with D possibly being TRBD1 or TRBD2 (5 bases each). The CDR3 is 14 residues long. The germline CDR1 and CDR2 sequences are DFQATT and SNEGSKA (reference sequence). The DNA of the CDR3 is TGCAGTGCCACCCGGGACGGAGGTCCTGGGGTGCTGTTTTTT. It translates to CSATRDGGPGVLFF.

V and J are TRBV11-2 and TRBJ2-1; D not resolved. V dropped 1 base and J dropped 2 bases, with 12 bases sitting between them. The CDR3 loop spans 16 amino acids. The germline V gene has CDR1 SGHAT and CDR2 FQNNGV. The DNA for the CDR3 is TGTGCCAGCAGCTTAGGCCTCGCGAACCCCTACAATGAGCAGTTCTTC. Its protein is CASSLGLANPYNEQFF.

This chain connects TRBV27 to TRBJ1-1, with D uncertain. The CDR3 is made up of 15 amino acids. Per the germline V gene, CDR1 is MNHEY and CDR2 is SMNVEV (reference sequence). V dropped 0 bases and J dropped 1 base, with 9 bases sitting between them. The CDR3 DNA reads TGTGCCAGCAGTTTATCATTTCGTGGGAACACTGAAGCTTTCTTT. It translates to CASSLSFRGNTEAFF.

In its sample, this clonotype was seen many times. J is TRBJ2-1 and V is TRBV4-3; no firm D call. With 0 bases removed from V and 0 bases from J, the gap between germline ends came to 9 bases. This CDR3 region has 16 residues. CDR1 and CDR2 (germline): LGHNA, YSLEER. For the CDR3, the DNA is TGCGCCAGCAGCCAAGATAGGGCCAGCTCCTACAATGAGCAGTTCTTC. Its protein is CASSQDRASSYNEQFF.